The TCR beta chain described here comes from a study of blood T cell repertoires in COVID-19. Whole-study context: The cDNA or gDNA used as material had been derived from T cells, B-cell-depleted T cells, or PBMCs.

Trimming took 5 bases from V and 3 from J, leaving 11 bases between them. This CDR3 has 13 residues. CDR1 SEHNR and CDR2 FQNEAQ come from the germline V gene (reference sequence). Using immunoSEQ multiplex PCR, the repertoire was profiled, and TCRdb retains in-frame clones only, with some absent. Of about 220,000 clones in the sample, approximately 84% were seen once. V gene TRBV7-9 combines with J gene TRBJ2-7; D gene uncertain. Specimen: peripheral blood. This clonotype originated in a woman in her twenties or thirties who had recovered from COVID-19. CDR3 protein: CASSPLGVYEQYF. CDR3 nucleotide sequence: TGTGCCAGCAGCCCCCTTGGAGTCTACGAGCAGTACTTC.